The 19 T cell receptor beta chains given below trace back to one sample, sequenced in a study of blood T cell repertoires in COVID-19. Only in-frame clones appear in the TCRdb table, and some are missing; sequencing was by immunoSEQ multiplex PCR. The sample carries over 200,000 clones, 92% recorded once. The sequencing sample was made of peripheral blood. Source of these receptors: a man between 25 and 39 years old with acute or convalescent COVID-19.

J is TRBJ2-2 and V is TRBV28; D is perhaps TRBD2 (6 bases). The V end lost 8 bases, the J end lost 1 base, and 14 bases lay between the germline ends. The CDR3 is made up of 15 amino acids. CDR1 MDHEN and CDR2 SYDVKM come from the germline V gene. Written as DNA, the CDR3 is TGTGCCAGCGGGGAGTTGCGGGGGAACACCGGGGAGCTGTTTTTT. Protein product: CASGELRGNTGELFF.

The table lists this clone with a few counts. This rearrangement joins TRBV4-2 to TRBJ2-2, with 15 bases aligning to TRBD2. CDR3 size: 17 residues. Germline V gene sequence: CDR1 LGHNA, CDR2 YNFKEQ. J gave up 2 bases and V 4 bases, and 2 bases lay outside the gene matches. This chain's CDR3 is CASSRTSGGANTGELFF. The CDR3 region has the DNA TGTGCCAGCAGCCGGACTAGCGGGGGGGCCAACACCGGGGAGCTGTTTTTT.

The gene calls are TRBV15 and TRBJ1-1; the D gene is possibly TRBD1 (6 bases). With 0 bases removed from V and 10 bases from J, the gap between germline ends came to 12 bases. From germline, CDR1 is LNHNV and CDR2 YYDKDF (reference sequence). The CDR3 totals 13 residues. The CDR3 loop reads CATSRDGQGRAFF. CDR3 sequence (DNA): TGTGCCACCAGCAGAGATGGGCAGGGGAGAGCTTTCTTT.

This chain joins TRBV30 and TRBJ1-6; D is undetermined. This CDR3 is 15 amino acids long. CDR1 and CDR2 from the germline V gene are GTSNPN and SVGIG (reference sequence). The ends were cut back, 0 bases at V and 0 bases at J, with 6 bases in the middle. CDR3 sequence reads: CAWSVGSSYNSPLHF. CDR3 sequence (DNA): TGTGCCTGGAGTGTAGGGAGCTCCTATAATTCACCCCTCCACTTT.

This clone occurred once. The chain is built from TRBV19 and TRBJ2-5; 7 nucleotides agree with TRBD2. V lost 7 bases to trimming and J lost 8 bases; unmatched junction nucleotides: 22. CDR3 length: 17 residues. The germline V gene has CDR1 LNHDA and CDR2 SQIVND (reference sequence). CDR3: CASTPVAGPGGRDTQYF. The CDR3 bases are TGTGCCAGTACCCCCGTTGCTGGCCCGGGAGGCCGGGATACCCAGTACTTC.

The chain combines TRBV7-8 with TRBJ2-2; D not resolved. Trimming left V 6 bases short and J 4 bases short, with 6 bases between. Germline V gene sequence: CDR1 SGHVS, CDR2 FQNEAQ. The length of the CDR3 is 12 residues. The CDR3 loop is CASRLSTGELFF. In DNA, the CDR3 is TGTGCCAGCAGACTTTCCACCGGGGAGCTGTTTTTT.

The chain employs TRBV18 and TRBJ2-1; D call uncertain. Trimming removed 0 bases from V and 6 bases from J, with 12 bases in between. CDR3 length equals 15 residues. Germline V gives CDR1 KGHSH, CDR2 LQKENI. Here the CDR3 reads CASSPPRPGGNEQFF. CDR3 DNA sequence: TGTGCCAGCTCACCACCGAGACCAGGTGGCAATGAGCAGTTCTTC. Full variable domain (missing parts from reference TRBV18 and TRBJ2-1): NAGVMQNPRHLVRRRGQEARLRCSPMKGHSHVYWYRQLPEEGLKFMVYLQKENIIDESGMPKERFSAEFPKEGPSILRIQQVVRGDSAAYFCASSPPRPGGNEQFFGPGTRLTVL.

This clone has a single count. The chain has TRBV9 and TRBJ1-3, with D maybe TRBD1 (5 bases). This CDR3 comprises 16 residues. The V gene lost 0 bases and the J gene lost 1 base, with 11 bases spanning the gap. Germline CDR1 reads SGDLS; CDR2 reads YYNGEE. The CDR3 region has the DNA TGTGCCAGCAGCGTAGACGTGGGGCGATCTGGAAACACCATATATTTT. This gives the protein CASSVDVGRSGNTIYF. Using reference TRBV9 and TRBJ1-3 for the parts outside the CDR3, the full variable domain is DSGVTQTPKHLITATGQRVTLRCSPRSGDLSVYWYQQSLDQGLQFLIQYYNGEERAKGNILERFSAQQFPDLHSELNLSSLELGDSALYFCASSVDVGRSGNTIYFGEGSWLTVV.

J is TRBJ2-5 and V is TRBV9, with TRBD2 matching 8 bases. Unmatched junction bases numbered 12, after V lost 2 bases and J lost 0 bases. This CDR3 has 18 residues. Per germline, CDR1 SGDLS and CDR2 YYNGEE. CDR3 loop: CASSVPITSGGDQETQYF. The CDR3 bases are TGTGCCAGCAGCGTCCCGATCACCTCCGGGGGGGACCAAGAGACCCAGTACTTC.

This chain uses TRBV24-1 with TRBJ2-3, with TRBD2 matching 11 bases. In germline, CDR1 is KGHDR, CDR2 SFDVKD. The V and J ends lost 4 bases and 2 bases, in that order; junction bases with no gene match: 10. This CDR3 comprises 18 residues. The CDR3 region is CATSDGGLAGLVTDTQYF. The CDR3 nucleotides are TGTGCCACCAGTGACGGCGGACTAGCGGGCCTAGTCACAGATACGCAGTATTTT.

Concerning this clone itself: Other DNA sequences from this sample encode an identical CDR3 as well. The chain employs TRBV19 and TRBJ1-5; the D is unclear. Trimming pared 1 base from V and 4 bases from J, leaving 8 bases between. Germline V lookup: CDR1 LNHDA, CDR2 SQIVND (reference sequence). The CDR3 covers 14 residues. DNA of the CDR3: TGTGCCAGTAGTATAGTCCCGGGGAATCAGCCCCAGCATTTT. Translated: CASSIVPGNQPQHF. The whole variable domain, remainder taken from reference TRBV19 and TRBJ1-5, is DGGITQSPKYLFRKEGQNVTLSCEQNLNHDAMYWYRQDPGQGLRLIYYSQIVNDFQKGDIAEGYSVSREKKESFPLTVTSAQKNPTAFYLCASSIVPGNQPQHFGDGTRLSIL.

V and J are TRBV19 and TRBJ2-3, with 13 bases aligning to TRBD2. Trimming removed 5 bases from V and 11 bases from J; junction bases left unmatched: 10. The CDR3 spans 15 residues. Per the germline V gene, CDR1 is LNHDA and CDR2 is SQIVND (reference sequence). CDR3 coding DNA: TGTGCCAGTAGTCCCGGGACTAGCGGGATACGGGGGCAGTATTTT. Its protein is CASSPGTSGIRGQYF.

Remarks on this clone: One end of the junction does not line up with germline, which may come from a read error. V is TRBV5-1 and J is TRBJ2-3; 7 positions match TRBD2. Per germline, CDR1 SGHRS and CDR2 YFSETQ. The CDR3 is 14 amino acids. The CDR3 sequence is CASSQNLAADAQYF. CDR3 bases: TGCGCCAGCAGCCAAAACCTAGCGGCAGATGCGCAGTATTTT.

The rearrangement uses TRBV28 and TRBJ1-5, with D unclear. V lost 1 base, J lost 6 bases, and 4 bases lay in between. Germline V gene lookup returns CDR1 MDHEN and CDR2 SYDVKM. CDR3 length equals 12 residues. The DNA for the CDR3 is TGTGCCAGCAGTTTATTATTTCAGCCCCAGCATTTT. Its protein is CASSLLFQPQHF.

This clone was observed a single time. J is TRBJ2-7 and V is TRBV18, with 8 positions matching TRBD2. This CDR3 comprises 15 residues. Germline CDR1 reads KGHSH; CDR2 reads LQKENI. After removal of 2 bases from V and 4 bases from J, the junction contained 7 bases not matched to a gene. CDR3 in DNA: TGTGCCAGCTCACCAACTAGCGGAGCACTATACGAGCAGTACTTC. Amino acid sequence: CASSPTSGALYEQYF. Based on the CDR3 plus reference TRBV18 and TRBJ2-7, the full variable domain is NAGVMQNPRHLVRRRGQEARLRCSPMKGHSHVYWYRQLPEEGLKFMVYLQKENIIDESGMPKERFSAEFPKEGPSILRIQQVVRGDSAAYFCASSPTSGALYEQYFGPGTRLTVT.

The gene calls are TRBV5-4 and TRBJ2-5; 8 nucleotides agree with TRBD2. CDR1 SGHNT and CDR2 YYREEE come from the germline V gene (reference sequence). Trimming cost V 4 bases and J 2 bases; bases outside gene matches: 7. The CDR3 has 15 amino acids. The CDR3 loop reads CASSRAAGGQETQYF. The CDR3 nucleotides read TGTGCCAGCAGCCGCGCGGCGGGGGGACAAGAGACCCAGTACTTC.

CDR3 DNA sequence: TGTGCCATCAGCAACAAAGGGGGGGGCGGCTACACCTTC. The encoded protein is CAISNKGGGGYTF. The chain is built from TRBV10-3 and TRBJ1-2; tentative D call: TRBD1 (6 bases). V dropped 6 bases and J dropped 8 bases, with 16 bases sitting between them. The CDR3 is 13 amino acids. Looked up from germline, CDR1 is ENHRY and CDR2 is SYGVKD.

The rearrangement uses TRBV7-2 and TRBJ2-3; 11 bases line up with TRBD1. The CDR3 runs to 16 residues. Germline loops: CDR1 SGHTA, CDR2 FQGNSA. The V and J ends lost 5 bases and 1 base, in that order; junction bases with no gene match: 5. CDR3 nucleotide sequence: TGTGCCAGCAGCACCCGGACAGGGGGCGGCACAGATACGCAGTATTTT. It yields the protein CASSTRTGGGTDTQYF.

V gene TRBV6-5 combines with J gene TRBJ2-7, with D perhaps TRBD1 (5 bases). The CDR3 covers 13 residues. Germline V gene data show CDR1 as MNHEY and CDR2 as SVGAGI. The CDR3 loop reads CAVIQGVSYEQYF. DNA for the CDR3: TGTGCAGTTATCCAAGGGGTTTCCTACGAGCAGTACTTC.